These T cell receptor beta chains were read from a single sample in a study of T cell repertoires in cytomegalovirus infection. No antigen has been identified for these receptors. TCRdb redid the calling of the reads with MiXCR, one entry per CDR3 protein. The table lists roughly 990,000 distinct CDR3 sequences, about a third of them singletons. The sample in question was cultured CD8+ T cells from PBMCs, obtained from culture after CMV antigen stimulation. The receptors stem from a human donor in good health (CMV status not recorded). Some clones in this sample may be carry-over from other donors' samples. CDR3s include the opening cysteine and the closing phenylalanine or tryptophan. D genes are given only for firm matches. Clone size, where shown, is once, few, many, or a class for clones that have expanded.

TRBJ2-7 | TRBD2 | TRBV7-9 | NA | CASTPGGGGDLSEQYF | TGTGCCAGCACCCCGGGCGGGGGGGGCGACTTGAGCGAGCAGTACTTC
TRBJ1-3 | TRBD1 | TRBV27 | NA | CASSPTGVNTIYF | TGTGCCAGCAGTCCTACAGGGGTTAACACCATATATTTT
TRBJ2-1 | NA | TRBV27 | few | CASALGTLAYNEQFF | TGTGCCAGCGCCCTAGGAACCCTGGCCTACAATGAGCAGTTCTTC
TRBJ2-1 | NA | TRBV7-8 | few | CASSLEMRNEQFF | TGTGCCAGCAGCTTAGAAATGAGGAATGAGCAGTTCTTC
TRBJ1-1 | TRBD1 | TRBV7-9 | NA | CASSPTGVVPEAFF | TGTGCCAGCAGCCCGACAGGGGTGGTCCCTGAAGCTTTCTTT
TRBJ2-1 | TRBD2 | TRBV28 | NA | CASSLKRDRPYNEQFF | TGTGCCAGCAGTTTAAAGCGGGACCGGCCTTACAATGAGCAGTTCTTC
TRBJ2-1 | NA | TRBV5-1 | NA | CASSGIGGTEQFF | TGCGCCAGCAGCGGGATAGGAGGGACGGAGCAGTTCTTC
TRBJ2-5 | NA | TRBV7-8 | many | CASFYSGIQETQYF | TGTGCCAGCTTTTACTCAGGGATCCAAGAGACCCAGTACTTC
TRBJ2-1 | TRBD2 | TRBV7-8 | many | CASSSQRGAYNEQFF | TGTGCCAGCAGCTCCCAGCGGGGGGCTTACAATGAGCAGTTCTTC
TRBJ1-5 | NA | TRBV5-6 | few | CASSLLWGDSNQPQHF | TGTGCCAGCAGCTTGTTATGGGGGGATAGCAATCAGCCCCAGCATTTT
TRBJ2-5 | TRBD2 | TRBV28 | NA | CASSFPSGGTYQENQYF | TGTGCCAGCAGTTTCCCTAGCGGGGGGACGTACCAAGAGAACCAGTACTTC
TRBJ2-7 | NA | TRBV10-3 | NA | CAISESNREGEQYF | TGTGCCATCAGTGAGTCCAACAGGGAGGGCGAGCAGTACTTC
TRBJ2-7 | NA | TRBV7-8 | NA | CASSEGLDHFYEQYF | TGTGCCAGCAGCGAGGGACTCGACCATTTCTACGAGCAGTACTTC
TRBJ2-5 | NA | TRBV2 | few | CASSEAVETQYF | TGTGCCAGCAGTGAAGCGGTGGAGACCCAGTACTTC
TRBJ2-5 | NA | TRBV5-4 | NA | CASSLVTGTQETQYF | TGTGCCAGCAGCTTGGTAACAGGGACCCAAGAGACCCAGTACTTC
TRBJ2-2 | NA | TRBV12-3/TRBV12-4 | many | CASSSGLPSTGELFF | TGTGCCAGCAGTTCGGGACTCCCTTCCACCGGGGAGCTGTTTTTT
TRBJ2-5 | NA | TRBV7-6 | NA | CASSVPGDQETQYF | TGTGCCAGCAGCGTACCGGGTGACCAAGAGACCCAGTACTTC
TRBJ2-5 | NA | TRBV11-2 | NA | CASSSWIAVGETQYF | TGTGCCAGCAGCTCGTGGATAGCGGTGGGAGAGACCCAGTACTTC
TRBJ2-1 | NA | TRBV7-2 | many | CASTPADRLYNEQFF | TGTGCCAGCACCCCGGCGGACCGCCTTTACAATGAGCAGTTCTTC
TRBJ1-4 | NA | TRBV7-2 | many | CASSSRRGRPNEKLFF | TGTGCCAGCAGCTCGCGTCGGGGGCGGCCTAATGAAAAACTGTTTTTT
TRBJ2-1 | NA | TRBV6-2/TRBV6-3 | few | CASSPQRQPTSSYNEQFF | TGTGCCAGCAGCCCACAGCGACAACCCACCAGCTCCTACAATGAGCAGTTCTTC